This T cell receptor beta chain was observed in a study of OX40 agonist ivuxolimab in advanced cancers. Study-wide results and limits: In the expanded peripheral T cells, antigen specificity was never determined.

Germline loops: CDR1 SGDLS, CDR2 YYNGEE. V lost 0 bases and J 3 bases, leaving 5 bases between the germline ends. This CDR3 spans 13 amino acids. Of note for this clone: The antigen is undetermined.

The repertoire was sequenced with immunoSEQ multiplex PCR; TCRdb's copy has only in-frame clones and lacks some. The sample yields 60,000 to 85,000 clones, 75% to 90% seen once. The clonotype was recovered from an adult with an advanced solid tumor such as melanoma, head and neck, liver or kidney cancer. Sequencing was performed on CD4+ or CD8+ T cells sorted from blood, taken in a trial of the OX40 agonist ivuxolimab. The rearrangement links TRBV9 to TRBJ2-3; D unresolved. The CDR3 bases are TGTGCCAGCAGCGTAGTTAAGACAGATACGCAGTATTTT. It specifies CASSVVKTDTQYF.